The present entry profiles one T cell receptor beta chain with its context. Germline loops: CDR1 SGHKS, CDR2 YYEKEE (reference sequence). V shed 4 bases and J 0 bases; nucleotides not matched to a gene: 5. This CDR3 has 15 residues. These data belong to a study of technical replicates of blood from several donors. This table comes from immunoSEQ multiplex PCR, and its TCRdb copy is limited to in-frame clones, with some not included. Of 85,000 to 100,000 clones in the sample, 95% were seen once. This clonotype was sampled from a human donor in good health. This sequence joins TRBV5-5 and TRBJ2-7; TRBD1 matches at 9 bases. The material sequenced was T cells isolated from PBMCs. The CDR3 spells CASSKGQGSSYEQYF. The CDR3 DNA reads TGTGCCAGCAGCAAGGGACAGGGAAGCTCCTACGAGCAGTACTTC.